The 24 T cell receptor beta chains below were found in one sample sequenced in a study of control samples from healthy donors and cancer patients. Generated by immunoSEQ multiplex PCR, the TCRdb table keeps only in-frame clones and is missing some. Altogether about 150,000 clones are present, more than 85% being singletons, with the ten largest covering around 2.4%. Sequencing was done on a sample of blood. The receptors stem from a man aged 50 or older in good health.

V usage is TRBV19 and J usage is TRBJ1-6; no clear D. This CDR3 has 14 residues. Germline assignment: CDR1 LNHDA and CDR2 SQIVND (reference sequence). The V end lost 1 base, the J end lost 6 bases, and 7 bases lay between the germline ends. The chain's CDR3 is CASSIAGGNSPLHF. CDR3 in DNA: TGTGCCAGTAGTATAGCAGGAGGTAATTCACCCCTCCACTTT. Full variable domain (outside the CDR3, taken from reference TRBV19 and TRBJ1-6): DGGITQSPKYLFRKEGQNVTLSCEQNLNHDAMYWYRQDPGQGLRLIYYSQIVNDFQKGDIAEGYSVSREKKESFPLTVTSAQKNPTAFYLCASSIAGGNSPLHFGNGTRLTVT.

The chain couples TRBV11-2 to TRBJ2-7; D is undetermined. Germline CDR1 is SGHAT and CDR2 is FQNNGV. The V end was cut by 1 base, the J end by 1 base, with 5 bases between. The CDR3 spans 13 residues. CDR3 DNA sequence: TGTGCCAGCAGCTTAGTCCTTTCCTACGAGCAGTACTTC. This codes for CASSLVLSYEQYF. Together with reference TRBV11-2 and TRBJ2-7, the CDR3 gives the full variable domain: EAGVAQSPRYKIIEKRQSVAFWCNPISGHATLYWYQQILGQGPKLLIQFQNNGVVDDSQLPKDRFSAERLKGVDSTLKIQPAKLEDSAVYLCASSLVLSYEQYFGPGTRLTVT.

This chain links TRBV29-1 with TRBJ2-7; the D gene is possibly TRBD2 (6 bases). Trimming removed 3 bases from V and 7 bases from J, with 13 bases in between. The germline gives CDR1 SQVTM, CDR2 ANQGSEA. This CDR3 comprises 12 residues. The CDR3 region has the DNA TGCAGCGTTGACGGGGGTTCGGGAGAGCAGTACTTC. The encoded protein is CSVDGGSGEQYF.

The chain uses TRBV9 and TRBJ1-1, with a weak D call TRBD1 (5 bases). The V end was cut by 4 bases, the J end by 3 bases, with 10 bases between. CDR1 is SGDLS and CDR2 is YYNGEE in the germline V gene. This CDR3 spans 13 amino acids. The CDR3 sequence: CASSFRQHTEAFF. The CDR3 nucleotides are TGTGCCAGCAGCTTTCGACAGCACACTGAAGCTTTCTTT.

This chain connects TRBV5-1 to TRBJ2-7, with a possible D match to TRBD1 (7 bases). Trimming removed 5 bases at V and 3 bases at J, with 18 bases between. The CDR3 contains 15 residues. Germline V gives CDR1 SGHRS, CDR2 YFSETQ. The CDR3 DNA reads TGCGCCAGCAGTCTAACAGGGGAGGTTGGCTACGAGCAGTACTTC. This codes for CASSLTGEVGYEQYF.

The count of this clone is one. The germline gene is not matched at one end of the junction; a read error may be the cause. The CDR3, as DNA: TGCGCCAGCAGGGAGTCGTACAGGGTATCTAGCACAGATACGCAGTATTTT. This encodes CASRESYRVSSTDTQYF. The chain recombines TRBV10-2 with TRBJ2-3; possible D gene TRBD1, 6 bases. Germline loops: CDR1 WSHSY, CDR2 SAAADI. The CDR3 is 17 residues long.

This clone appeared once. The chain recombines TRBV11-1 with TRBJ2-2; 7 bases line up with TRBD2. The V gene end was trimmed by 8 bases and the J gene end by 2 bases; junction bases not matched to a gene: 8. This CDR3 comprises 15 residues. Per the germline V gene, CDR1 is SGHAT and CDR2 is FQDESV (reference sequence). The CDR3 nucleotides read TGTGCCAGCGCGCCCAGGGAGGGAAACACCGGGGAGCTGTTTTTT. This sequence encodes CASAPREGNTGELFF.

The chain carries TRBV5-4 and TRBJ2-7, with 9 positions matching TRBD1. The CDR3 has 14 residues. CDR1 is SGHNT and CDR2 is YYREEE in the germline V gene (reference sequence). After removal of 2 bases from V and 3 bases from J, the junction contained 3 bases not matched to a gene. The CDR3 protein is CASSFGDRDYEQYF. The CDR3 nucleotides read TGTGCCAGCAGCTTCGGGGACAGGGACTACGAGCAGTACTTC.

With respect to this clone: The sample holds other DNA sequences that translate to the same CDR3. The chain links TRBV11-3 to TRBJ2-7; 7 nucleotides agree with TRBD2. CDR3 size: 12 residues. Germline loops: CDR1 SGHNT, CDR2 YENEEA. The V and J ends lost 5 bases and 3 bases, in that order; junction bases with no gene match: 1. For the CDR3, the DNA is TGTGCCAGCAGCCCGGGGGGCTACGAGCAGTACTTC. This sequence encodes CASSPGGYEQYF.

This chain connects TRBV19 to TRBJ2-7; 8 bases map to TRBD1. With V trimmed by 4 bases and J by 2 bases, 10 bases remained unmatched. From germline, CDR1 is LNHDA and CDR2 SQIVND (reference sequence). The CDR3 sequence is 16 residues long. CDR3 sequence reads: CASSRSGGIPTYEQYF. CDR3 coding DNA: TGTGCCAGTAGTAGGTCAGGGGGCATTCCCACCTACGAGCAGTACTTC.

As DNA, the CDR3 is TGTGCCTGGAACCGGGACACAACTAATGAAAAACTGTTTTTT. Translating gives CAWNRDTTNEKLFF. The gene calls are TRBV30 and TRBJ1-4; the D gene is possibly TRBD1 (6 bases). The CDR3 has 14 amino acids. Trimming took 4 bases from V and 0 from J, leaving 9 bases between them. Germline-derived CDR1 and CDR2 are GTSNPN and SVGIG (reference sequence).

J is TRBJ1-2 and V is TRBV3-1 (or the pseudogene TRBV3-2); 10 bases match TRBD1. The CDR3 contains 13 residues. Germline V gives CDR1 LGHDT, CDR2 YNNKEL (reference sequence). V was pared by 4 bases and J by 4 bases, with 0 bases of the junction left unmatched. The CDR3 loop reads CASSRQGAYGYTF. The CDR3 nucleotides read TGTGCCAGCAGCCGACAGGGGGCCTATGGCTACACCTTC.

The chain uses TRBV27 and TRBJ1-5; TRBD1 might be the D (5 bases). Per germline, CDR1 MNHEY and CDR2 SMNVEV (reference sequence). There are 14 residues in the CDR3. V lost 2 bases, J lost 6 bases, and 11 bases lay in between. The CDR3 DNA is TGTGCCAGCAGTTTAAGGCAGGGTAGTCAGCCCCAGCATTTT. Protein: CASSLRQGSQPQHF.

The rearrangement joins TRBV5-1 to TRBJ2-4; 7 bases fit TRBD1. V shed 2 bases and J 2 bases; nucleotides not matched to a gene: 4. Germline V lookup: CDR1 SGHRS, CDR2 YFSETQ. CDR3 size: 15 residues. CDR3 amino acids: CASSLGDSTKNIQYF. CDR3 DNA sequence: TGCGCCAGCAGCTTAGGGGACAGCACCAAAAACATTCAGTACTTC.

This chain connects TRBV30 to TRBJ1-2; the D is unclear. Looked up from germline, CDR1 is GTSNPN and CDR2 is SVGIG (reference sequence). The CDR3 sequence is 13 residues long. Trimming took off 3 bases at V and 4 bases at J, with 12 bases between the two ends. CDR3 loop: CAWSAGAGYGYTF. CDR3 coding DNA: TGTGCCTGGAGCGCGGGAGCCGGCTATGGCTACACCTTC.

The rearrangement uses TRBV21-1 and TRBJ2-7; the D call TRBD2 from the table was never checked on the DNA. TRBV21-1 is marked as a pseudogene. CDR3 length: 14 residues. CDR3 bases: TGTGCCAGCAGCAAACGGGTCGGGTCCGACGAGCAGTACTTC. Its translation: CASSKRVGSDEQYF.

The chain uses TRBV18 and TRBJ2-1; D unclear. V dropped 1 base and J dropped 3 bases, with 10 bases sitting between them. The length of the CDR3 is 15 residues. The V gene's germline CDR1 is KGHSH and CDR2 LQKENI. The CDR3 nucleotides read TGTGCCAGCTCACCACGGCAGCTTAACTACAATGAGCAGTTCTTC. It encodes CASSPRQLNYNEQFF.

The chain employs TRBV5-1 and TRBJ1-4; D call uncertain. Per the germline V gene, CDR1 is SGHRS and CDR2 is YFSETQ. This CDR3 has 14 amino acids. V lost 0 bases to trimming and J lost 8 bases, with 11 bases between them. The CDR3 spells CASSLVRSGEKLFF. In DNA, the CDR3 is TGCGCCAGCAGCTTGGTGAGGTCGGGGGAAAAACTGTTTTTT.

The chain combines TRBV25-1 with TRBJ1-1; D possibly corresponds to TRBD1 (6 bases). The CDR3 spans 13 residues. The V gene lost 1 base and the J gene lost 9 bases, with 12 bases spanning the gap. Germline V gene lookup returns CDR1 MGHDK and CDR2 SYGVNS. The CDR3 bases are TGTGCCAGCAGTGAATTTGGGGGGGGCAAAGCTTTCTTT. It translates to CASSEFGGGKAFF.

V usage is TRBV3-1 (or the pseudogene TRBV3-2) and J usage is TRBJ2-5; 7 bases line up with TRBD1. CDR3 length equals 15 residues. Unmatched junction bases numbered 7, after V lost 5 bases and J lost 1 base. Germline V lookup: CDR1 LGHDT, CDR2 YNNKEL (reference sequence). The CDR3 reads CASSIRRDSQETQYF. CDR3 nucleotide sequence: TGTGCCAGCAGCATTCGTCGGGACAGCCAAGAGACCCAGTACTTC.

J is TRBJ1-2 and V is TRBV6-5; D possibly corresponds to TRBD1 (6 bases). Germline V gene data show CDR1 as MNHEY and CDR2 as SVGAGI. The CDR3 covers 13 residues. V shed 2 bases and J shed 7 bases, with 11 bases lying between them. CDR3 loop: CASSYRGASGYTF. The CDR3 nucleotides read TGTGCCAGCAGTTACCGGGGGGCCAGTGGCTACACCTTC.

The chain joins TRBV11-2 to TRBJ2-2, with D perhaps TRBD1 (6 bases). CDR1 SGHAT and CDR2 FQNNGV come from the germline V gene. The CDR3 has 15 amino acids. V gave up 7 bases and J gave up 4 bases, with 16 bases separating them. CDR3 sequence reads: CASKKPGASTGELFF. The CDR3 DNA is TGTGCCAGCAAAAAACCAGGGGCGAGCACCGGGGAGCTGTTTTTT.

This chain uses TRBV5-6 with TRBJ2-7; D could derive from TRBD1 or TRBD2 (5 bases each). Germline lookup yields CDR1 SGHDT and CDR2 YYEEEE. Between the trimmed V and J ends, which lost 7 bases and 3 bases, there was a span of 17 bases. This CDR3 is built from 14 residues. This CDR3 is CASPRQGPLYEQYF. In nucleotides, the CDR3 is TGTGCCAGCCCCAGGCAGGGACCTCTCTACGAGCAGTACTTC.

The chain uses TRBV14 and TRBJ1-2; TRBD1 is a possible D gene (6 bases). The CDR3 consists of 15 residues. Germline lookup yields CDR1 SGHDN and CDR2 FVKESK. Trimming removed 5 bases from V and 5 bases from J, with 18 bases in between. CDR3 loop: CASSEGFIRGYGYTF. The CDR3 DNA reads TGTGCCAGCAGCGAAGGATTTATAAGGGGGTATGGCTACACCTTC.